The subject of this entry is one TCR beta chain. The target antigen is unknown. This sample was taken from a study of identical twins. Study results and limitations: Cord blood beta clonotypes that were abundant carried fewer insertions, and memory repertoires showed no such trend. Out-of-frame alpha sequences shared by twins showed excess low generation probability.

Germline CDR1 reads SQVTM; CDR2 reads ANQGSEA. The ends were cut back, 6 bases at V and 1 base at J, with 12 bases in the middle. The CDR3 length is 13 residues. Via MiXCR, TCRdb re-called the 5' RACE reads, giving one row per CDR3 protein. The sample has around 480,000 distinct CDR3 sequences; 13% to 15% are singletons. These data were also reused for a study on yellow fever vaccine responses in identical twins.

The chain carries TRBV29-1 and TRBJ1-2, with D unclear. This TCR was recovered from a woman between 18 and 30 years old in good health. The sample taken for sequencing was CD4+ T cells sorted from blood. The CDR3 loop reads CSVGLTNNYGYTF. The CDR3 DNA sequence: TGCAGCGTAGGACTGACAAATAACTATGGCTACACCTTC. Variable domain in full (rest from reference TRBV29-1 and TRBJ1-2): SAVISQKPSRDICQRGTSLTIQCQVDSQVTMMFWYRQQPGQSLTLIATANQGSEATYESGFVIDKFPISRPNLTFSTLTVSNMSPEDSSIYLCSVGLTNNYGYTFGSGTRLTVV.